This TCR beta chain was obtained from a study of shared clonotypes between healthy human individuals. Study as a whole: Each donor's CD4 naive and CD4 memory cells filled three plates apiece, CD8 naive two, and CD8 memory one. General study results and limits: Of the naive CD4 clonotypes, 4% to 5% were shared across several donors.

The naive CD8 fraction comprised CD45RO-negative cells positively selected for CCR7 and excluded terminally differentiated effector memory CD45RA+ cells. With respect to this clone: Its cognate antigen is unknown.

Sorted subsets were amplified in replicate PCRs using around 220 ng DNA, about 30,000 T cell genomes. The data were produced by immunoSEQ multiplex PCR, yet TCRdb's version contains in-frame clones alone and is incomplete. Among about 2,100,000 clones listed, approximately 94% were seen once. CDR3 length equals 15 residues. V lost 5 bases and J 2 bases, leaving 15 bases between the germline ends. CDR1 SGHTA and CDR2 FQGNSA come from the germline V gene. This chain links TRBV7-2 with TRBJ1-1, with no clear D. This clonotype was obtained from a man aged 18-30 years in good health. Some clones in this sample may be carry-over from other donors' samples. The material sequenced was naive CD8+ T cells from PBMCs. The CDR3 protein is CASSPMGTRNTEAFF. The CDR3 DNA reads TGTGCCAGCAGCCCTATGGGCACGAGAAACACTGAAGCTTTCTTT.